Presented here are 30 T cell receptor beta chains from one specimen sequenced in a study of T-cell reconstitution after alpha-beta-depleted transplantation in children. During its preparation, the TCRbeta library received unique molecular identifiers. One entry per CDR3 protein, called by TCRdb with MiXCR from the PCR reads. The data contain approximately 230,000 distinct CDR3 sequences, more than 20% of them singletons. The specimen was PBMCs, mostly from graft donor cells, collected 360 days after TCRalphabeta/CD19-depleted stem cell transplant. These receptors were obtained from a female patient between 2 and 10 years old who had a stem cell transplant for congenital amegakaryocytic thrombocytopenia, so the T cells may come from the graft donor.

This clonotype was observed a handful of times. This chain connects TRBV3-1 to TRBJ2-4, with TRBD2 matching over 7 bases. This CDR3 contains 14 residues. V lost 4 bases and J lost 4; bases outside the gene matches: 4. Germline V CDR1 and CDR2: LGHDT, YNNKEL (reference sequence). CDR3 loop: CASSPPGGKNIQYF. Written as DNA, the CDR3 is TGTGCCAGCAGCCCCCCCGGGGGGAAAAACATTCAGTACTTC.

This clonotype has only a few counts. The CDR3 here is CAISDRQLRASGRGHEQYF. CDR3 nucleotide sequence: TGTGCCATCAGTGATCGTCAGTTGAGGGCTAGCGGGAGGGGCCACGAGCAGTACTTC. The chain is built from TRBV10-3 and TRBJ2-7, with 12 bases lining up with TRBD2. V trimming: 3 bases; J trimming: 5 bases; junction bases outside the gene matches: 17. The germline V gene encodes CDR1 ENHRY and CDR2 SYGVKD. The CDR3 runs to 19 residues.

This clonotype was picked up many times. J is TRBJ2-7 and V is TRBV6-2 or TRBV6-3; TRBD2 matches 13 bases. The ends lost 5 bases at V and 0 bases at J; junction bases unmatched: 1. Germline CDR1 and CDR2: MNHEY and SVGEGT. This CDR3 comprises 15 residues. CDR3 residues: CASSRTSGSSYEQYF. In DNA, the CDR3 is TGTGCCAGCAGTCGGACTAGCGGGAGCTCCTACGAGCAGTACTTC.

This chain uses TRBV6-2 or TRBV6-3 with TRBJ2-5, with TRBD2 identical over 9 bases. Germline lookup yields CDR1 MNHEY and CDR2 SVGEGT. J gave up 1 base and V 4 bases, and 7 bases lay outside the gene matches. This CDR3 spans 16 amino acids. The CDR3 DNA reads as TGTGCCAGCAGTTCAAGACTAGCGGTGTCCCAAGAGACCCAGTACTTC. Its translation: CASSSRLAVSQETQYF.

The chain uses TRBV5-1 and TRBJ2-5, with 7 positions matching TRBD1. This CDR3 has 16 residues. Germline CDR1 reads SGHRS; CDR2 reads YFSETQ. The V and J ends lost 6 bases and 5 bases, in that order; junction bases with no gene match: 16. The CDR3, as DNA: TGCGCCAGCATCCTACACGGGACAGAAACCTCGGAGACCCAGTACTTC. Its protein product is CASILHGTETSETQYF.

The rearrangement uses TRBV2 and TRBJ2-1; TRBD2 is a possible D gene (6 bases). Germline assignment: CDR1 SNHLY and CDR2 FYNNEI. The CDR3 is 16 residues long. Trimming removed 7 bases at V and 7 bases at J, with 23 bases between. The CDR3 nucleotides are TGTGCCAGCAAAATCTTTGGGGCGGGGCGGGTTAATGAGCAGTTCTTC. It specifies CASKIFGAGRVNEQFF.

The chain recombines TRBV10-3 with TRBJ2-1, with 9 bases identical to TRBD2. CDR1 ENHRY and CDR2 SYGVKD come from the germline V gene. The CDR3 spans 15 residues. V lost 4 bases and J lost 6; bases outside the gene matches: 7. This chain's CDR3 is CAISVGGGAVNEQFF. The CDR3 DNA sequence: TGTGCCATCAGTGTGGGCGGGGGGGCCGTCAATGAGCAGTTCTTC.

This chain uses TRBV11-2 with TRBJ1-4, with 8 positions matching TRBD1. The germline gives CDR1 SGHAT, CDR2 FQNNGV. This CDR3 has 13 amino acids. V shed 4 bases, J shed 10 bases, and the junction held 5 bases outside the gene matches. The chain's CDR3 is CASSSDRGGKLFF. The CDR3 DNA reads as TGTGCCAGCAGCTCCGACAGGGGTGGAAAACTGTTTTTT.

In its sample, this clonotype was seen once. The V gene is TRBV12-3 or TRBV12-4, the J gene TRBJ2-3, with TRBD2 matching over 14 bases. There are 17 residues in the CDR3. V dropped 4 bases and J dropped 2; count of bases not matched to a gene: 5. The chain's CDR3 is CASSSRTSGRFTDTQYF. CDR3 sequence (DNA): TGTGCCAGCAGTTCCCGGACTAGCGGGAGGTTCACAGATACGCAGTATTTT.

This chain connects TRBV7-2 to TRBJ2-7, with 8 bases aligning to TRBD2. The germline CDR1 and CDR2 sequences are SGHTA and FQGNSA. This CDR3 is 15 amino acids long. With 1 base clipped from V and 3 bases from J, the junction kept 5 bases outside the gene matches. The CDR3, as DNA: TGTGCCAGCAGCTTAGTGGCGGGACTAGACTACGAGCAGTACTTC. It specifies CASSLVAGLDYEQYF.

V and J are TRBV6-5 and TRBJ2-1; tentative D call: TRBD2 (6 bases). The CDR3 contains 14 residues. Germline-derived CDR1 and CDR2 are MNHEY and SVGAGI. With 2 bases removed from V and 7 bases from J, the gap between germline ends came to 12 bases. The DNA of the CDR3 is TGTGCCAGCAGTTACGCCTGGGACTTAAATGAGCAGTTCTTC. It translates to CASSYAWDLNEQFF.

V is TRBV6-5 and J is TRBJ2-5; unclear D gene. Trimming took off 0 bases at V and 5 bases at J, with 16 bases between the two ends. Germline V gene lookup returns CDR1 MNHEY and CDR2 SVGAGI. The CDR3 runs to 16 residues. DNA for the CDR3: TGTGCCAGCAGTTACTCGATCCTTTGGGTCAGGGAGACCCAGTACTTC. Protein product: CASSYSILWVRETQYF.

The table lists this clonotype with many counts. The chain joins TRBV12-3 or TRBV12-4 to TRBJ1-1, with D perhaps TRBD1 (6 bases). The CDR3 is made up of 15 amino acids. V was pared by 4 bases and J by 4 bases, with 16 bases between. CDR3 DNA sequence: TGTGCCAGCAGTTCCATGACAGGTCGAGGCACTGAAGCTTTCTTT. Its protein is CASSSMTGRGTEAFF.

This clonotype was recorded a few times. This chain links TRBV5-1 with TRBJ2-6; D may be TRBD2 (6 bases). V was pared by 4 bases and J by 0 bases, with 26 bases between. The CDR3 spans 21 residues. Germline CDR1 reads SGHRS; CDR2 reads YFSETQ. The CDR3, as DNA: TGCGCCAGCAGCCCCAAATCGGTCGCGGGGACGGGTCACTCTGGGGCCAACGTCCTGACTTTC. It specifies CASSPKSVAGTGHSGANVLTF. The complete variable domain, with remaining parts taken from reference TRBV5-1 and TRBJ2-6, reads KAGVTQTPRYLIKTRGQQVTLSCSPISGHRSVSWYQQTPGQGLQFLFEYFSETQRNKGNFPGRFSGRQFSNSRSEMNVSTLELGDSALYLCASSPKSVAGTGHSGANVLTFGAGSRLTVL.

The sample holds a few counts of this clonotype. The rearrangement links TRBV5-4 to TRBJ1-6; D not certain. The germline V gene encodes CDR1 SGHNT and CDR2 YYREEE (reference sequence). CDR3 length equals 16 residues. Trimming cost V 0 bases and J 1 base, with 8 bases left between them. The DNA for the CDR3 is TGTGCCAGCAGCTTGGCGACGGGGTCCTATAATTCACCCCTCCACTTT. Protein sequence: CASSLATGSYNSPLHF.

Here the CDR3 DNA reads TGTGCCAGCAGTTACTCGAGAGGCGGCTACGAGCAGTACTTC. Its translation is CASSYSRGGYEQYF. The V call is TRBV6-5, the J call TRBJ2-7, with no clear D. V lost 0 bases to trimming and J lost 3 bases, with 9 bases between them. There are 14 residues in the CDR3. Germline V CDR1 and CDR2: MNHEY, SVGAGI.

This chain connects TRBV10-3 to TRBJ2-5; D ambiguous. Trimming stripped 5 bases from V and 5 bases from J, with 9 bases between. This CDR3 comprises 12 residues. Germline loops: CDR1 ENHRY, CDR2 SYGVKD. The CDR3 nucleotides read TGTGCCATCAGTAGTTCCGGGGAGACCCAGTACTTC. This encodes CAISSSGETQYF.

The chain recombines TRBV6-2 or TRBV6-3 with TRBJ2-5; D gene uncertain. The CDR3 loop spans 14 amino acids. Trimming removed 2 bases at V and 0 bases at J, with 7 bases between. CDR1 is MNHEY, CDR2 SVGEGT, per germline. CDR3 protein: CASSYGPYQETQYF. CDR3 sequence (DNA): TGTGCCAGCAGTTACGGCCCCTACCAAGAGACCCAGTACTTC.

This clonotype has just a few counts. The rearrangement uses TRBV12-3 or TRBV12-4 and TRBJ2-3, with TRBD2 matching 7 bases. CDR3 length: 15 residues. V lost 5 bases and J lost 3; bases outside the gene matches: 8. The CDR3 region has the DNA TGTGCCAGCAGTCCCATCGGGGGGAGGACAGATACGCAGTATTTT. As protein: CASSPIGGRTDTQYF.

In its sample, this clonotype was seen a few times. V usage is TRBV20-1 and J usage is TRBJ2-7, with 10 nucleotides matching TRBD1. CDR3 length: 13 residues. Trimming cost V 8 bases and J 4 bases; bases outside gene matches: 8. Germline lookup yields CDR1 DFQATT and CDR2 SNEGSKA (reference sequence). The CDR3 sequence: CSTPRQGAYEQYF. Here the CDR3 DNA reads TGCAGTACTCCGAGACAGGGGGCATACGAGCAGTACTTC.

This clonotype occurred a few times. The chain recombines TRBV27 with TRBJ2-1; 13 nucleotides line up with TRBD2. This CDR3 spans 18 amino acids. Per the germline V gene, CDR1 is MNHEY and CDR2 is SMNVEV (reference sequence). V shed 5 bases, J shed 0 bases, and the junction held 7 bases outside the gene matches. CDR3 nucleotide sequence: TGTGCCAGCAGTAAGGGGACTAGCGGGACCAGCTCCTACAATGAGCAGTTCTTC. Its translation: CASSKGTSGTSSYNEQFF.

This sequence joins TRBV5-1 and TRBJ2-3, with 10 bases that match TRBD2. This CDR3 is 16 amino acids long. Looked up from germline, CDR1 is SGHRS and CDR2 is YFSETQ. Trimming cost V 0 bases and J 2 bases; bases outside gene matches: 3. Here the CDR3 reads CASSLEAGGVTDTQYF. The CDR3 bases are TGCGCCAGCAGCTTGGAAGCGGGGGGGGTCACAGATACGCAGTATTTT.

The rearrangement uses TRBV7-2 and TRBJ2-5; 8 bases line up with TRBD2. This CDR3 is built from 16 residues. The trim removed 1 base at V and 5 bases at J, leaving 9 bases unmatched. Germline assignment: CDR1 SGHTA and CDR2 FQGNSA. For the CDR3, the DNA is TGTGCCAGCAGCTTAGAGGGAGCGGGAGTAGTGGAGACCCAGTACTTC. This codes for CASSLEGAGVVETQYF.

The rearrangement joins TRBV28 to TRBJ2-2; weak D call: TRBD2 (5 bases). Looked up from germline, CDR1 is MDHEN and CDR2 is SYDVKM. Trimming pared 8 bases from V and 7 bases from J, leaving 17 bases between. The CDR3 is 14 amino acids. The CDR3 DNA reads as TGTGCCAGCCAACTCCCGCGAGGGATCGGGGAGCTGTTTTTT. Amino acid sequence: CASQLPRGIGELFF. The full variable domain, in which reference TRBV28 and TRBJ2-2 provide the parts outside the CDR3, is DVKVTQSSRYLVKRTGEKVFLECVQDMDHENMFWYRQDPGLGLRLIYFSYDVKMKEKGDIPEGYSVSREKKERFSLILESASTNQTSMYLCASQLPRGIGELFFGEGSRLTVL.

The table lists this clonotype with a few counts. The rearrangement uses TRBV4-2 and TRBJ1-3; the D gene is possibly TRBD1 (5 bases). CDR1 is LGHNA and CDR2 is YNFKEQ in the germline V gene. V was clipped by 0 bases and J by 0 bases, with 12 bases between them. The CDR3 length is 17 residues. The CDR3 protein is CASSQETTATSGNTIYF. CDR3 nucleotide sequence: TGTGCCAGCAGCCAAGAGACGACAGCCACCTCTGGAAACACCATATATTTT.

This clonotype turned up a few times. The V and J genes are TRBV24-1 and TRBJ2-1, with 9 nucleotides matching TRBD2. The germline V gene encodes CDR1 KGHDR and CDR2 SFDVKD. Trimming cost V 7 bases and J 9 bases; bases outside gene matches: 9. This CDR3 contains 14 residues. The CDR3 DNA follows: TGTGCCACCAGACCAGCGGGAGGTCGGGCTGAGCAGTTCTTC. Encoded protein: CATRPAGGRAEQFF.

This clonotype was seen only a few times. The J gene is TRBJ2-4, the V gene TRBV25-1; a weak D match, TRBD2 (5 bases). V was pared by 9 bases and J by 0 bases, with 6 bases between. CDR1 is MGHDK, CDR2 SYGVNS, per germline. This CDR3 contains 12 residues. The CDR3 region is CASEGAKNIQYF. In nucleotides, the CDR3 is TGTGCCAGTGAGGGAGCCAAAAACATTCAGTACTTC. Drawing the rest from reference TRBV25-1 and TRBJ2-4, the complete variable domain is EADIYQTPRYLVIGTGKKITLECSQTMGHDKMYWYQQDPGMELHLIHYSYGVNSTEKGDLSSESTVSRIRTEHFPLTLESARPSHTSQYLCASEGAKNIQYFGAGTRLSVL.

V usage is TRBV3-1 and J usage is TRBJ2-7; D gene uncertain. V shed 4 bases and J shed 2 bases, with 9 bases lying between them. Germline-derived CDR1 and CDR2 are LGHDT and YNNKEL (reference sequence). This CDR3 has 13 amino acids. The CDR3 DNA reads as TGTGCCAGCAGCCCCTTAGGAACCTACGAGCAGTACTTC. Residues: CASSPLGTYEQYF.

Only a few counts were recorded for this clonotype. This chain connects TRBV20-1 to TRBJ2-1; D is ambiguous. This CDR3 spans 11 amino acids. Deletions cut 1 base from V and 10 bases from J, with 8 bases between. CDR1 is DFQATT and CDR2 is SNEGSKA in the germline V gene (reference sequence). CDR3 in amino acids: CSARGRNEQFF. CDR3 DNA sequence: TGCAGTGCTAGAGGACGGAACGAGCAGTTCTTC.

The chain employs TRBV20-1 and TRBJ2-7; D might be TRBD1 or TRBD2, each matching 6 bases. This CDR3 contains 15 residues. Trimming removed 4 bases from V and 0 bases from J, with 16 bases in between. Germline lookup yields CDR1 DFQATT and CDR2 SNEGSKA (reference sequence). The CDR3 nucleotides are TGCAGTGCTACTCAAAGGAGGGGGACCTCCTACGAGCAGTACTTC. It yields the protein CSATQRRGTSYEQYF.